The clone carrying this T cell receptor (beta chain) was counted a single time. Antigen: not known. With 2 bases removed from V and 1 base from J, the gap between germline ends came to 8 bases. CDR3 size: 14 residues. Germline CDR1 is KGHSH and CDR2 is LQKENI. Documented treatment: approximately 9-day PBMC culture with coronavirus spike peptide pools or control peptides (ViraFEST assay). An Oncomine TCR Beta short-read assay was used to sequence the DNA from cultured CD4+ T cells. MiXCR, applied by TCRdb to the PCR reads, yields one record per CDR3 protein. The data show under 15,000 distinct CDR3 sequences, with 40% to 60% seen just once and 16% held by the top ten. The record originates from a study of vaccination and CD4 T cells after COVID-19.

The rearrangement joins TRBV18 to TRBJ1-1; D gene ambiguous. The origin of this receptor is a human donor who had recovered from COVID-19. Sequenced sample: CD4+ T cells from blood, cultured in vitro. CDR3 nucleotides: TGTGCCAGCTCACCAACCAGAGAGAACACTGAAGCTTTCTTT. Encoded protein: CASSPTRENTEAFF.